Listed below are T cell receptor beta chains from one sample, sequenced in a study of OX40 agonist ivuxolimab in advanced cancers. The assay was immunoSEQ multiplex PCR, and TCRdb's table has in-frame clones only and misses some. This sample carries 65,000 to 70,000 clones, around 86% of them seen once, and the ten largest clones take approximately 0.4%. Sample: CD4+ or CD8+ T cells sorted from blood, taken in a trial of the OX40 agonist ivuxolimab. These receptors came from an adult with an advanced solid tumor such as melanoma, head and neck, liver or kidney cancer. Both conserved end residues are part of each CDR3. D genes are given only for firm matches. Where a row states a size, it is once, few, many or the class of an expanded clone; other rows omit it.

>TRBJ2-5|19|.|TRBV21-1|.
TGTGCCAGCAGCAAAGGCGGGACTGGTTGGGACTTGTTAAAAGAGACCCAGTACTTC
CASSKGGTGWDLLKETQYF
>TRBJ1-1|13|.|TRBV27|.
TGTGCCAGCAGTGTTCAGGGTGGGCCTGAAGCTTTCTTT
CASSVQGGPEAFF
>TRBJ1-1|14|.|TRBV11-2|once
TGTGCCAGCAGCTTAGGGGGCCTGAACACTGAAGCTTTCTTT
CASSLGGLNTEAFF
>TRBJ1-1|14|.|TRBV28|.
TGTGCCAGCAGTGCCCAGGGAGGCCGGGCTGAAGCTTTCTTT
CASSAQGGRAEAFF
>TRBJ1-6|14|.|TRBV7-9|.
TGTGCCAGCAGCGTCGGGCAGGAAAATTCACCCCTCCACTTT
CASSVGQENSPLHF
>TRBJ2-6|18|.|TRBV5-4|.
TGTGCCAGCAGGTCCGGTCCAGGACTATTTTCTGGGGCCAACGTCCTGACTTTC
CASRSGPGLFSGANVLTF
>TRBJ2-7|13|TRBD2|TRBV4-1|few
TGCGCCAGCAGCCTTACTAGCGACTACGAGCAGTACTTC
CASSLTSDYEQYF
>TRBJ1-1|15|TRBD1|TRBV4-1|.
TGCGCCAGCAGCCGAGGACAGGGCCGGGACACTGAAGCTTTCTTT
CASSRGQGRDTEAFF
>TRBJ1-1|12|.|TRBV13|.
TGTGCCAGCACTCTCCAGGGTGGTGAAGCTTTCTTT
CASTLQGGEAFF
>TRBJ2-4|15|.|TRBV19|.
TGTGCCAGTAGTAGGATAGATATAGCCAAAAACATTCAGTACTTC
CASSRIDIAKNIQYF
>TRBJ1-5|14|.|TRBV29-1|.
TGCAGCGTTGGAACAGTCAATAGCAATCAGCCCCAGCATTTT
CSVGTVNSNQPQHF
>TRBJ2-3|14|TRBD2|TRBV6-6|.
TGTGCCGCCTCAAGGACTAGCCTCGGAGATACGCAGTATTTT
CAASRTSLGDTQYF
>TRBJ1-4|15|TRBD1|TRBV5-5|once
TGTGCCAGCAGTCAACCCGGACAGGGGAATGAAAAACTGTTTTTT
CASSQPGQGNEKLFF
>TRBJ1-1|12|.|TRBV10-3|.
TGTGCCATCGGGCAAGGCAACACTGAAGCTTTCTTT
CAIGQGNTEAFF
>TRBJ2-7|17|.|TRBV5-6|.
TGTGCCAGCAGCTTTGCAAGCCCGTACAGGGCCTCCTACGAGCAGTACTTC
CASSFASPYRASYEQYF
>TRBJ1-5|15|.|TRBV10-3|.
TGTGCCATCAGTGAGTTGGCGGCTGGCAATCAGCCCCAGCATTTT
CAISELAAGNQPQHF
>TRBJ2-7|14|TRBD1|TRBV15|.
TGTGCCACCAGCATGGGGACAGTTTTCTCTGAGCAGTACTTC
CATSMGTVFSEQYF
>TRBJ2-5|16|TRBD2|TRBV4-3|.
TGCGCCAGCAGCCAAGGAAGGCTAGCGGGAGGGGAGACCCAGTACTTC
CASSQGRLAGGETQYF
>TRBJ2-5|14|.|TRBV5-1|.
TGCGCCAGCAGCTCTAGGGGCGCCCAAGAGACCCAGTACTTC
CASSSRGAQETQYF
>TRBJ2-7|13|TRBD1|TRBV7-9|.
TGTGCCACCAAGGGACAGCTATACTACGAGCAGTACTTC
CATKGQLYYEQYF
>TRBJ1-2|13|.|TRBV11-2|once
TGTGCCAGCAGCTTAGGGGGTGACTATGGCTACACCTTC
CASSLGGDYGYTF
>TRBJ1-6|15|.|TRBV25-1|.
TGTGCCAGCAGTGGGGGAAGCTCCTATAATTCACCCCTCCACTTT
CASSGGSSYNSPLHF
>TRBJ2-5|11|.|TRBV2|.
TGTGCCGACCTAACAGGAGAGACCCAGTACTTC
CADLTGETQYF
>TRBJ2-1|13|.|TRBV10-3|.
TGTGCCATCAGCGGACCCTTGGGCAATGAGCAGTTCTTC
CAISGPLGNEQFF
>TRBJ1-4|13|.|TRBV9|.
TGTGCCAGCAGCGCATCACACGGGGAAAAACTGTTTTTT
CASSASHGEKLFF
>TRBJ1-2|15|.|TRBV18|few
TGTGCCAGCTCAGAGTCCCGTATCGGTGTGGATGGCTACACCTTC
CASSESRIGVDGYTF
>TRBJ2-1|18|TRBD2|TRBV5-6|few
TGTGCCAGCAGCTTGGGGGTTAATAGCGGGGCATTCTACAATGAGCAGTTCTTC
CASSLGVNSGAFYNEQFF
>TRBJ1-2|14|.|TRBV6-6|.
TGTGCCAGCCTCGGAATTGGGACGGACTATGGCTACACCTTC
CASLGIGTDYGYTF
>TRBJ2-7|15|.|TRBV6-5|.
TGTGCCAGCAGCCTCAGACAGGCGAATACCTACGAGCAGTACTTC
CASSLRQANTYEQYF
>TRBJ2-4|17|TRBD2|TRBV5-6|.
TGTGCCAGCAGCTTGGCCAGACTAGCGGGGGGGCGAGACATTCAGTACTTC
CASSLARLAGGRDIQYF
>TRBJ1-5|14|.|TRBV7-2|.
TGTGCCAGCAGCTTTGACAATAGCAATCAGCCCCAGCATTTT
CASSFDNSNQPQHF
>TRBJ2-1|11|.|TRBV20-1|.
TGCAGTGCTAGAGCCAGGAATGAGCAGTTCTTC
CSARARNEQFF
>TRBJ1-2|13|TRBD1|TRBV10-3|medium-sized
TGTGCCATCAGCCCGACAGGGGATAGAAGTAACACCTTC
CAISPTGDRSNTF
>TRBJ2-3|13|.|TRBV27|once
TGTGCCAGCACCCCTGGGCCGGCAGATACGCAGTATTTT
CASTPGPADTQYF
>TRBJ2-2|15|TRBD2|TRBV28|.
TGTGCCAGCGACCCGGGACTAGCGTCGGGCGGGGAGCTGTTTTTT
CASDPGLASGGELFF
>TRBJ1-4|13|TRBD1|TRBV30|.
TGTGCCTGGGACAGGGGACTCAATGAAAAACTGTTTTTT
CAWDRGLNEKLFF
>TRBJ1-5|17|.|TRBV4-2|.
TGTGCCAGCAGCCCCCGGGTCGGCTGGGCCGGCAATCAGCCCCAGCATTTT
CASSPRVGWAGNQPQHF
>TRBJ2-2|13|.|TRBV11-2|.
TGTGCCAGCAGCTTAGGAGACACCGGGGAGCTGTTTTTT
CASSLGDTGELFF
>TRBJ1-6|14|.|TRBV6-5|.
TGTGCCAGCAGAACGAGCTCCTATAATTCACCCCTCCACTTT
CASRTSSYNSPLHF